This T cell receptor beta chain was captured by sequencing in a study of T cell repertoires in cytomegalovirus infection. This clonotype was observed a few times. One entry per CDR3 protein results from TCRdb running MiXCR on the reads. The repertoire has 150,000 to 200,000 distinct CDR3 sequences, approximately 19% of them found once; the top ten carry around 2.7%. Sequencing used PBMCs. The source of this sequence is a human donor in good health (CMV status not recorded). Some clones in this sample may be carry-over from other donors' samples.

The CDR3 protein is CASSSGLPTQYF. Here the CDR3 DNA reads TGTGCCAGCAGTTCGGGACTCCCTACGCAGTATTTT. J is TRBJ2-3 and V is TRBV12-3 or TRBV12-4, with D perhaps TRBD2 (6 bases). The CDR3 sequence is 12 residues long. V lost 4 bases, J lost 8 bases, and 10 bases lay in between.